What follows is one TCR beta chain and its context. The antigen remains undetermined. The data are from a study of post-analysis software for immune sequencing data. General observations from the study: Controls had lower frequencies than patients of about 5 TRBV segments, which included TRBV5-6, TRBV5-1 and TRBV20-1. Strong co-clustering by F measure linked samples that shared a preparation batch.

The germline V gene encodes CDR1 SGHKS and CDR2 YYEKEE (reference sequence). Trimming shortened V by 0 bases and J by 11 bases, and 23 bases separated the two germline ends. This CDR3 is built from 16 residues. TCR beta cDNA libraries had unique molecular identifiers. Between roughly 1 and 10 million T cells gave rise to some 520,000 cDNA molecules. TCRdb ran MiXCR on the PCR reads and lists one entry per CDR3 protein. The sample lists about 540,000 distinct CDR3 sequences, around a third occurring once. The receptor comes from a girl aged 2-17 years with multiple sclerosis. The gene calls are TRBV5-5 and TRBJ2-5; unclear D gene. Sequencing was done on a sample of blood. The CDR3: CASSLVVGNSYNEQYF. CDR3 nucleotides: TGTGCCAGCAGCTTGGTAGTGGGCAACTCCTACAATGAGCAGTACTTC.